A selection of T cell receptor beta chains follows, all from one sample in a study of T-cell memory formation after mild COVID-19. TCRdb reprocessed the 5' RACE reads via MiXCR and lists one record per CDR3 protein. This table has some 40,000 distinct CDR3 sequences, 7.3% appearing once. The sequencing sample was made of PBMCs or a T cell subset sorted from them (not recorded which). Every receptor here comes from a man younger than 35 who had mild COVID-19 (a few samples of this study predate the infection). Cell type and time point are not known. CDR3s include the opening cysteine and the closing phenylalanine or tryptophan. Each record gives: V gene, D gene, clone size, J gene, CDR3 DNA, CDR3 protein. D genes are given only for firm matches. Not every row has a clone size; where given, it reads once, few, many or a size class.

TRBV4-2	-	-	TRBJ2-3	TGTGCCAGAAGCCAAGATTGGGGGGCAGATACGCAGTATTTT	CARSQDWGADTQYF
TRBV12-3/TRBV12-4	-	once	TRBJ1-5	TGTGCCAGCAGTTTAGAAGATGCCAGTCGGCATTTT	CASSLEDASRHF
TRBV28	-	-	TRBJ2-5	TGTGCCAGCAGTTCATCCCCCCAGCGGGCTGAGGAGACCCAGTACTTC	CASSSSPQRAEETQYF
TRBV11-2	-	-	TRBJ2-6	TGTGCCAGCAGCAGGGGGTTTACCTCCCTCTCTGGGGCCAACGTCCTGACTTTC	CASSRGFTSLSGANVLTF
TRBV29-1	-	many	TRBJ2-1	TGCAGCGTTGTTTGGAACAATGAGCAGTTCTTC	CSVVWNNEQFF
TRBV20-1	-	few	TRBJ1-2	TGCAGTGCGGTCGGACAAGGGGGCTACACCTTC	CSAVGQGGYTF
TRBV7-2	-	-	TRBJ1-2	TGTGCCAGCAGCTTAGTTGCGGGTTTAGCTAACTATGGCTACACCTTC	CASSLVAGLANYGYTF
TRBV5-4	-	-	TRBJ2-5	TGTGCCAGCACCGGGGCAGGGTTGGAGACCCAGTACTTC	CASTGAGLETQYF
TRBV5-1	TRBD2	few	TRBJ2-5	TGCGCCAGCAGCCGACTAGCGGGGAGACAAGAGACCCAGTACTTC	CASSRLAGRQETQYF
TRBV5-6	-	many	TRBJ2-1	TGTGCCAGCAGCTTTGGTCATTATCGGGGTGAGCAGTTCTTC	CASSFGHYRGEQFF
TRBV29-1	-	many	TRBJ2-2	TGCAGCGCCACCTACAACACCGGGGAGCTGTTTTTT	CSATYNTGELFF
TRBV6-5	-	few	TRBJ2-2	TGTGCCAGCAGTTATGGCAGCTCGAACACCGGGGAGCTGTTTTTT	CASSYGSSNTGELFF
TRBV18	-	few	TRBJ2-2	TGTGCCAGCTCACCGGGGTTCACCGGGGAGCTGTTTTTT	CASSPGFTGELFF
TRBV5-1	TRBD1	-	TRBJ1-1	TGCGCCAGCAGCTTGGCTAGGACAGGGGTCACTGAAGCTTTCTTT	CASSLARTGVTEAFF
TRBV7-3	-	few	TRBJ2-5	TGTGCCAGCAGCCCATCCATGGTAGAGACCCAGTACTTC	CASSPSMVETQYF
TRBV20-1	-	-	TRBJ1-1	TGCAGTGCTAGCAAGGAGCTCACTGAAGCTTTCTTT	CSASKELTEAFF
TRBV20-1	-	-	TRBJ1-1	TGCAGTGCCCCGGGCCAAGGGGGGAACACTGAAGCTTTCTTT	CSAPGQGGNTEAFF
TRBV5-1	-	few	TRBJ1-1	TGCGCCAGCAGCTTGGCGGGGATGGACACTGAAGCTTTCTTT	CASSLAGMDTEAFF
TRBV7-9	TRBD2	many	TRBJ2-1	TGTGCCAGCAGCTCTGCGGGGGGGCCTTCGTACAATGAGCAGTTCTTC	CASSSAGGPSYNEQFF
TRBV4-2	-	many	TRBJ2-5	TGTGCCAGCAGCCAAGGAGGAGCGGGCCGGGAGACCCAGTACTTC	CASSQGGAGRETQYF
TRBV3-1	-	-	TRBJ2-1	TGTGCCAGCACCCTCGGGGCAGGTGAGCAGTTCTTC	CASTLGAGEQFF
TRBV4-3	-	-	TRBJ2-5	TGCGCCAGCAGCGCCGACAGAAACCAAGAGACCCAGTACTTC	CASSADRNQETQYF
TRBV5-1	-	many	TRBJ2-7	TGCGCCAGCAGCATCAGGGACCCAACCAATTACGAGCAGTACTTC	CASSIRDPTNYEQYF
TRBV25-1	-	many	TRBJ2-5	TGTGCCAGCAGAAGCAACCAAGCGGGGACCCAGTACTTC	CASRSNQAGTQYF
TRBV6-2/TRBV6-3	-	-	TRBJ1-1	TGTGCCAGCCAGGGACACGTGAACACTGAAGCTTTCTTT	CASQGHVNTEAFF
TRBV7-8	TRBD2	large	TRBJ2-1	TGTGCCAGCAGCTTCGGGACTAGCGTCTTGATCTCCCAGTTCTTC	CASSFGTSVLISQFF
TRBV5-1	TRBD1	many	TRBJ2-3	TGCGCCAGCAGCTTGGGACCCACAGGGGGCGACACAGATACGCAGTATTTT	CASSLGPTGGDTDTQYF
TRBV4-3	-	-	TRBJ2-6	TGCGCCAGCAGCCAAGATGGCAGCTCTGGGGCCAACGTCCTGACTTTC	CASSQDGSSGANVLTF
TRBV6-5	TRBD1	few	TRBJ1-1	TGTGCCAGCACCGACCGGGACAGTGAAGCTTTCTTT	CASTDRDSEAFF
TRBV20-1	TRBD2	-	TRBJ2-3	TGCAGTGCGGTAGCGGGGGGGGGCACAGATACGCAGTATTTT	CSAVAGGGTDTQYF
TRBV7-2	-	few	TRBJ1-2	TGTGCCAGCAGCTTAGTTAGCAGGGCCGGCTACACCTTC	CASSLVSRAGYTF
TRBV5-4	-	-	TRBJ2-3	TGTGCCAGCAGCCCCGCAGGGGATACGCAGTATTTT	CASSPAGDTQYF
TRBV20-1	TRBD2	many	TRBJ2-1	TGCAGTGCTAACTCGGGGGGGTACAATGAGCAGTTCTTC	CSANSGGYNEQFF
TRBV7-2	-	-	TRBJ1-3	TGTGCCAGCAGCTTTTCAGGGGTCGGAAACACCATATATTTT	CASSFSGVGNTIYF
TRBV10-3	-	many	TRBJ2-5	TGTGCCATCAGTGAGCTACGGCAAGAGACCCAGTACTTC	CAISELRQETQYF
TRBV5-1	TRBD1	-	TRBJ2-3	TGCGCCAGCAGCCGTGGACAGGGCGTACAGGATACGCAGTATTTT	CASSRGQGVQDTQYF
TRBV5-4	TRBD1	few	TRBJ2-3	TGTGCCAGCGGACAGGGGGGCACAGATACGCAGTATTTT	CASGQGGTDTQYF
TRBV5-1	-	few	TRBJ1-1	TGCGCCAGCAGCGTGGTGGCGAACACTGAAGCTTTCTTT	CASSVVANTEAFF
TRBV5-1	-	many	TRBJ2-5	TGCGCCAGCAGTACGTACCAAGAGACCCAGTACTTC	CASSTYQETQYF
TRBV20-1	TRBD2	-	TRBJ2-1	TGCAGTCCCCCGATAGGACTAGCGGGGGGGAATGAGCAGTTCTTC	CSPPIGLAGGNEQFF
TRBV4-3	-	-	TRBJ1-5	TGCGCCAGCAGCCAAGGCCCGAATCAGCCCCAGCATTTT	CASSQGPNQPQHF
TRBV20-1	-	-	TRBJ1-1	TGCAGTGCTAGAGACCCCAGTGGGGGGGGGTCCTCTGAAGCTTTCTTT	CSARDPSGGGSSEAFF
TRBV24-1	TRBD2	few	TRBJ2-5	TGTGCCACCAGTGTAGCGGGGGCCCAAGAGACCCAGTACTTC	CATSVAGAQETQYF
TRBV4-3	-	-	TRBJ2-4	TGCGCCAGCAGCCAAGAGGGCGGCGGCATTCAGTACTTC	CASSQEGGGIQYF
TRBV12-3/TRBV12-4	-	many	TRBJ2-5	TGTGCCAGCAGTTTAAACTGGATACAAGAGACCCAGTACTTC	CASSLNWIQETQYF
TRBV6-6	TRBD1	-	TRBJ2-1	TGTGCCAGCAGCTCCGGGACAGGGATCCATGAGCAGTTCTTC	CASSSGTGIHEQFF
TRBV5-1	TRBD2	-	TRBJ2-3	TGCGCCAGCAGCTCAGGGACTAGCGGGGCTAGCACAGATACGCAGTATTTT	CASSSGTSGASTDTQYF
TRBV5-1	-	-	TRBJ1-6	TGCGCCAGCAGCTTGGTCCCGGAAGGTTCACCCCTCCACTTT	CASSLVPEGSPLHF
TRBV7-9	TRBD1	-	TRBJ2-5	TGTGCCAGCAGCTTAGCGGGGACAGCTGAGACCCAGTACTTC	CASSLAGTAETQYF
TRBV4-1	TRBD2	-	TRBJ2-4	TGCGCCAGCAGCCGGGGACTAGTGGGGAACATTCAGTACTTC	CASSRGLVGNIQYF
TRBV9	-	-	TRBJ2-2	TGTGCCAGCAGCGTAGGGATCGGGGGCGACACCGGGGAGCTGTTTTTT	CASSVGIGGDTGELFF
TRBV12-3/TRBV12-4	-	many	TRBJ2-5	TGTGCCAGCAGGCCTTCTAGAGGGGGCGTTCGTCGGGGGCCTCAAGAGACCCAGTACTTC	CASRPSRGGVRRGPQETQYF
TRBV7-2	TRBD1	-	TRBJ1-5	TGTGCCAGCAGGGGGACAGGGGGCAATCAGCCCCAGCATTTT	CASRGTGGNQPQHF